The source of this T cell receptor (beta chain) is a study of T cells in localized non-small cell lung cancer. Per germline, CDR1 MNHEY and CDR2 SVGAGI. V was trimmed by 8 bases and J by 5 bases, leaving 19 bases between them. This CDR3 is 15 amino acids long. A note on this clone: The antigen remains undetermined.

Sequenced by immunoSEQ multiplex PCR; TCRdb stores in-frame clones only, minus some. The sample yields 70,000 to 90,000 clones, 65% to 85% seen once. The study's findings and limits: Measurement of T cell clonality placed uninvolved adjacent lung highest, above the level in tumor. One tumor region alone was sequenced, and heterogeneity therefore remains possible.

The source was peripheral blood, collected before any cancer treatment. The clonotype comes from a female donor older than 55 with stage I lung adenocarcinoma. The chain uses TRBV6-5 and TRBJ1-5, with a weak D call TRBD1 (5 bases). In DNA, the CDR3 is TGTGCCAGCCGCCCAACCTACTCGGGGCATCAGCCCCAGCATTTT. This encodes CASRPTYSGHQPQHF.